The clone carrying this TCR beta chain was counted between two and nine times. TCR alpha and TCR beta cDNA libraries with sample barcodes and UMIs came from 5'RACE using constant-segment primers. TCRdb fed the 5' RACE reads into MiXCR, producing one record per CDR3 protein. The table has 350,000 to 450,000 distinct CDR3 sequences, around 19% seen once. The data derive from a study of T-cell memory formation after mild COVID-19. The sample was PBMCs or a T cell subset sorted from them (not recorded which). This TCR was sampled from an adult woman who had mild COVID-19 (a few samples of this study predate the infection). Cell type and time point are not known.

CDR3 bases: TGTGCCAGCAGTAGTCGTCCAGGGACAGGGCTTCAAGAGACCCAGTACTTC. Protein product: CASSSRPGTGLQETQYF. The chain carries TRBV12-3 or TRBV12-4 and TRBJ2-5; the match to TRBD1 covers 9 bases. V lost 5 bases and J lost 2; bases outside the gene matches: 12. CDR3 length: 17 residues.